These T cell receptor beta chains were read from a single sample in a study of blood T cell repertoires in COVID-19. Assay: immunoSEQ multiplex PCR; the TCRdb copy retains only in-frame clones and omits some. The sample has hundreds of thousands of clones, about 87% seen once. Sequencing used peripheral blood. The source of these receptors is a woman between 18 and 30 years old with acute or convalescent COVID-19. Both conserved end residues are part of each CDR3. D genes are given only for firm matches. Clone size is stated in some rows and not others, as once, few, many or a class when expanded.

d_call j_call v_call clone_size cdr3_aa cdr3_nt
- TRBJ2-1 TRBV27 - CASKWGGRHNEQFF TGTGCCAGCAAATGGGGGGGCCGTCACAATGAGCAGTTCTTC
- TRBJ2-1 TRBV5-6 - CASSLQINEQFF TGTGCCAGCAGCTTGCAAATCAATGAGCAGTTCTTC
TRBD2 TRBJ2-3 TRBV18 - CASSPIVSGGPLDTQYF TGTGCCAGCTCACCTATTGTATCGGGGGGGCCGTTGGATACGCAGTATTTT
- TRBJ1-6 TRBV6-5 - CASTRRGRALHF TGTGCCAGCACCCGGCGGGGGAGGGCCCTCCACTTT
TRBD1 TRBJ1-2 TRBV28 - CASSLRGTGDNYGYTF TGTGCCAGCAGTCTACGGGGGACAGGGGACAACTATGGCTACACCTTC
TRBD1 TRBJ1-2 TRBV25-1 - CASSDQTGINGYTF TGTGCCAGCAGTGACCAGACAGGGATTAATGGCTACACCTTC
TRBD1 TRBJ2-7 TRBV24-1 - CATSAGTGGPYEQYF TGTGCCACCAGTGCCGGGACAGGGGGACCCTACGAGCAGTACTTC
- TRBJ1-1 TRBV28 - CASRPLGGLNTEAFF TGTGCCAGCAGGCCTCTGGGGGGTTTGAACACTGAAGCTTTCTTT
TRBD1 TRBJ1-3 TRBV5-1 - CASSWGTGGNTIYF TGCGCCAGCAGCTGGGGGACAGGTGGAAACACCATATATTTT
TRBD1 TRBJ2-2 TRBV27 - CASSGDRRAPNTGELFF TGTGCCAGCAGTGGGGACAGGCGGGCCCCGAACACCGGGGAGCTGTTTTTT
- TRBJ2-1 TRBV6-5 - CATGGGAQYNEQFF TGTGCCACTGGGGGAGGCGCCCAATACAATGAGCAGTTCTTC
TRBD2 TRBJ2-3 TRBV9 - CASSPGLAGTDTQYF TGTGCCAGCAGTCCGGGACTAGCGGGCACAGATACGCAGTATTTT
TRBD1 TRBJ2-7 TRBV19 - CASNEGAFSYEQYF TGTGCCAGTAATGAGGGGGCGTTCTCCTACGAGCAGTACTTC
TRBD1 TRBJ2-5 TRBV2 - CASSRQGVGETQYF TGTGCCAGCAGCAGACAGGGGGTGGGGGAGACCCAGTACTTC
- TRBJ2-6 TRBV13 - CASSLAPGVSGANVLTF TGTGCCAGCAGCTTAGCCCCCGGGGTCTCTGGGGCCAACGTCCTGACTTTC
TRBD1 TRBJ2-1 TRBV4-2 - CASSAGTGLNNEQFF TGTGCCAGCAGCGCCGGGACAGGGCTAAACAATGAGCAGTTCTTC
- TRBJ2-2 TRBV5-6 - CASSFLGGANTGELFF TGTGCCAGCAGCTTTCTGGGCGGGGCGAACACCGGGGAGCTGTTTTTT
- TRBJ2-2 TRBV5-4 - CASSWGPDTGELFF TGTGCCAGCAGCTGGGGGCCCGACACCGGGGAGCTGTTTTTT
- TRBJ2-1 TRBV7-2 - CASSPTPGYEQFF TGTGCCAGCAGCCCCACCCCGGGATATGAGCAGTTCTTC
- TRBJ1-1 TRBV15 once CATSRDSTVEAFF TGTGCCACCAGCAGAGACTCGACAGTTGAGGCTTTCTTT
- TRBJ1-2 TRBV5-1 once CASSPPGNSNYGYTF TGCGCCAGCAGCCCCCCCGGGAACTCAAACTATGGCTACACCTTC
- TRBJ1-4 TRBV3-1/TRBV3-2 - CASRSNAGVEKLFF TGTGCCAGCAGGTCCAACGCAGGGGTGGAAAAACTGTTTTTT
TRBD2 TRBJ2-1 TRBV23-1 - CASSQLKRGGSYNEQFF TGCGCCAGCAGTCAACTAAAGCGGGGGGGCTCCTACAATGAGCAGTTCTTC
- TRBJ2-5 TRBV5-4 - CASSLAETQYF TGTGCCAGCAGCTTGGCGGAGACCCAGTACTTC
- TRBJ1-6 TRBV27 - CASSFGGNSPLHF TGTGCCAGCAGTTTCGGGGGGAATTCACCCCTCCACTTT
- TRBJ1-3 TRBV12-5 - CASGLQTVGNTIYF TGTGCTAGTGGTTTGCAGACAGTTGGAAACACCATATATTTT
- TRBJ1-2 TRBV25-1 - CASSFGANGYTF TGTGCCAGCAGTTTCGGTGCTAATGGCTACACCTTC
- TRBJ1-2 TRBV6-5 - CASSYGKGANYGYTF TGTGCCAGCAGTTACGGAAAAGGAGCTAACTATGGCTACACCTTC
TRBD2 TRBJ2-1 TRBV10-3 - CAISEPGLAGEGEQFF TGTGCCATCAGTGAGCCGGGGCTAGCGGGGGAGGGTGAGCAGTTCTTC
- TRBJ2-2 TRBV2 - CASGKEGAGRITGELFF TGTGCCAGCGGTAAGGAAGGAGCAGGGCGTATTACCGGGGAGCTGTTTTTT
TRBD1 TRBJ1-3 TRBV9 - CASSGRGLSGNTIYF TGTGCCAGCAGCGGCAGGGGGTTATCTGGAAACACCATATATTTT
- TRBJ1-2 TRBV30 - CAWSDLRPGKIYGYTF TGTGCCTGGAGTGACCTTAGGCCAGGGAAAATCTATGGCTACACCTTC
- TRBJ1-5 TRBV6-5 - CASSHGQDNQPQHF TGTGCCAGCAGTCACGGACAAGACAATCAGCCCCAGCATTTT
TRBD1 TRBJ1-1 TRBV27 - CASTEQGGNTEAFF TGTGCCAGCACCGAACAGGGGGGAAACACTGAAGCTTTCTTT
- TRBJ1-5 TRBV7-2 - CASSLGDRPPNQPQHF TGTGCCAGCAGCTTAGGAGACAGGCCCCCGAATCAGCCCCAGCATTTT
- TRBJ2-3 TRBV9 - CASSVEGGGATDTQYF TGTGCCAGCAGCGTAGAAGGCGGCGGGGCCACAGATACGCAGTATTTT
- TRBJ1-4 TRBV28 - CASSEAKRRFNEKLFF TGTGCCAGCAGTGAGGCCAAAAGAAGATTCAATGAAAAACTGTTTTTT
- TRBJ1-1 TRBV5-1 once CASSSPRGEAFF TGCGCCAGCAGCTCCCCCCGAGGGGAAGCTTTCTTT
- TRBJ2-2 TRBV12-5 - CASGLRSTNTGELFF TGTGCTAGTGGTTTGCGGAGCACTAACACCGGGGAGCTGTTTTTT
- TRBJ1-1 TRBV7-3 - CASSLIPAGDTEAFF TGTGCCAGCAGCTTAATCCCGGCAGGGGACACTGAAGCTTTCTTT
- TRBJ2-7 TRBV5-6 - CASSLGQVMADEQYF TGTGCCAGCAGCTTGGGACAGGTGATGGCAGACGAGCAGTACTTC
TRBD1 TRBJ2-7 TRBV25-1 - CASREGTGFYEQYF TGTGCCAGCAGGGAAGGGACAGGGTTTTACGAGCAGTACTTC
- TRBJ1-1 TRBV7-2 - CASSPPGRNTEAFF TGTGCCAGCAGCCCCCCGGGAAGGAACACTGAAGCTTTCTTT
TRBD1 TRBJ1-1 TRBV3-1/TRBV3-2 - CASSLTGTQGETEAFF TGTGCCAGCAGCCTTACTGGGACTCAGGGGGAGACTGAAGCTTTCTTT
TRBD1 TRBJ2-4 TRBV15 - CATSREFPGQAWNIQYF TGTGCCACCAGCAGAGAGTTCCCGGGACAGGCCTGGAACATTCAGTACTTC
TRBD1 TRBJ1-5 TRBV12-3/TRBV12-4 - CASRGRGNQPQHF TGTGCCAGCAGGGGCAGGGGGAATCAGCCCCAGCATTTT
TRBD2 TRBJ2-7 TRBV6-2/TRBV6-3 once CASSYSSGAYEQYF TGTGCCAGCAGTTACTCTAGCGGGGCCTACGAGCAGTACTTC
TRBD1 TRBJ1-2 TRBV19 once CASSTADRVSFGYTF TGTGCCAGTAGTACCGCCGACAGGGTATCGTTTGGCTACACCTTC
TRBD2 TRBJ2-3 TRBV7-9 - CASIWGGGDTDTQYF TGTGCCAGCATCTGGGGCGGGGGTGACACAGATACGCAGTATTTT